This paragraph covers one TCR beta chain sequence. The sample comes from a study of immune evolution from preneoplasia to lung adenocarcinoma. Study summary: HLA loss of heterozygosity: around 6.5% AIS, more than 14% MIA, more than 25% ADC, none AAH.

V lost 0 bases and J 1 base, leaving 6 bases between the germline ends. This CDR3 is built from 14 residues. Germline assignment: CDR1 SGHNT and CDR2 YENEEA. Profiled with immunoSEQ multiplex PCR; TCRdb holds only in-frame clones, not every one. The repertoire consists of 1,000 to 1,200 clones, with roughly 82% occurring once and the leading ten covering approximately 7.6%. After pathologic assessment, macro-dissection selected premalignant or tumor cells for extraction. Sequencing used FFPE atypical adenomatous hyperplasia tissue from the lung. Noted subset: atypical adenomatous hyperplasia (AAH), lung preneoplasia. This rearrangement joins TRBV11-3 to TRBJ2-5; a weak D match, TRBD2 (5 bases). The clonotype was recovered from a person aged 65-85 years with lung adenocarcinoma. In DNA form, the CDR3 reads TGTGCCAGCAGCTTAGATCTAGCCCAAGAGACCCAGTACTTC. Residues: CASSLDLAQETQYF.